This T cell receptor beta chain was sequenced in a study of T cell responses to AZD1222 COVID-19 vaccine. Study details: Pooling of second doses given at about 4 or about 12 weeks was done. Study-level findings and limits: None of the repertoires were sampled until the peak T cell response had passed. As reported, nearly half of all spike-specific TCRs target variant regions that are unmutated.

Comments on this clone: The antigen remains undetermined.

Germline-derived CDR1 and CDR2 are MNHEY and SMNVEV (reference sequence). The CDR3 totals 15 residues. The germline V and J ends were trimmed by 1 base and 9 bases, with 13 bases remaining between them. Sequencing used immunoSEQ multiplex PCR; TCRdb keeps in-frame clones, though not all of them. The table lists about 78,000 clones, 80% to 85% of them singletons. The sequence derives from an adult in good health. The V gene is TRBV27, the J gene TRBJ1-6; a weak D match, TRBD1 (5 bases). Sample: peripheral blood, taken on day 0 of AZD1222 vaccination. CDR3 protein: CASSLYGREGSPLHF. CDR3 bases: TGTGCCAGCAGTTTATATGGCAGGGAAGGTTCACCCCTCCACTTT.